The next 17 T cell receptor beta chains were all read from a single sample in a study of glioma-infiltrating T cells. Amplification of TCR alpha and beta CDR3 regions from RNA used iRepertoire nested multiplex PCR. TCRdb independently ran MiXCR on the multiplex PCR reads; one entry per CDR3 protein. In the table there are about 380,000 distinct CDR3 sequences, 41% of which are singletons. Sequenced: glioma tissue, nonneoplastic brain tissue, or PBMCs (not recorded which). The receptors were gathered from a human donor with low-grade glioma or glioblastoma, undergoing nonglioma brain surgery, or in good health (not recorded which).

This clonotype showed up just a few times. V usage is TRBV5-4 and J usage is TRBJ2-3, with D maybe TRBD1 (5 bases). The CDR3 extends over 14 amino acids. CDR1 is SGHNT, CDR2 YYREEE, per germline (reference sequence). Trimming left V 0 bases short and J 0 bases short, with 5 bases between. The CDR3 spells CASSLDRSTDTQYF. The DNA for the CDR3 is TGTGCCAGCAGCTTGGACAGGAGCACAGATACGCAGTATTTT.

Many counts were recorded for this clonotype. The rearrangement links TRBV28 to TRBJ2-3, with D hard to call. The CDR3 sequence is 15 residues long. Germline V gene sequence: CDR1 MDHEN, CDR2 SYDVKM. The V gene lost 3 bases and the J gene lost 0 bases, with 10 bases spanning the gap. CDR3 in amino acids: CASSFGVDSTDTQYF. CDR3 nucleotides: TGTGCCAGCAGTTTTGGTGTCGACAGCACAGATACGCAGTATTTT.

This clonotype came up a few times. The CDR3 nucleotides are TGCAGTGCCCAGAATCGGGCGGGAGTCACAGATACGCAGTATTTT. This encodes CSAQNRAGVTDTQYF. The V and J genes are TRBV20-1 and TRBJ2-3; TRBD2 matches 7 bases. Per germline, CDR1 DFQATT and CDR2 SNEGSKA (reference sequence). Trimming cost V 6 bases and J 2 bases; bases outside gene matches: 11. This CDR3 region has 15 residues.

This clonotype was counted between two and nine times. The chain combines TRBV7-3 with TRBJ2-5; D not resolved. The V end was cut by 2 bases, the J end by 2 bases, with 12 bases between. The CDR3 covers 15 residues. Germline loops: CDR1 SGHTA, CDR2 FQGTGA. CDR3 coding DNA: TGTGCCAGCAGCTTACTCTCGGGCTCACAAGAGACCCAGTACTTC. Its protein is CASSLLSGSQETQYF.

Notes on this clonotype: The germline gene is not matched at one end of the junction; a read error may be the cause. The chain employs TRBV20-1 and TRBJ1-4, with 8 bases lining up with TRBD1. This CDR3 has 13 amino acids. CDR1 DFQATT and CDR2 SNEGSKA come from the germline V gene (reference sequence). The CDR3, as DNA: TGCAGTGCTCGTGCTGCGACAGGGGCAAAACCGTTTTTT. Translation gives CSARAATGAKPFF.

The chain links TRBV7-2 to TRBJ1-6; D gene ambiguous. The CDR3 runs to 14 residues. V was pared by 2 bases and J by 7 bases, with 9 bases between. Germline CDR1 is SGHTA and CDR2 is FQGNSA. In DNA form, the CDR3 reads TGTGCCAGCAGCTTAATACGGTTCAATTCACCCCTCCACTTT. This codes for CASSLIRFNSPLHF.

Remarks on this clonotype: At one of its ends the junction is not consistent with the germline gene, which may arise from a read error. This chain links TRBV9 with TRBJ2-1; D is possibly TRBD1 or TRBD2 (5 bases each). The germline gives CDR1 SGDLS, CDR2 YYNGEE. The CDR3 runs to 16 residues. The CDR3 nucleotides read TGCGCCAGCAGCCCACTTACCGGGACCCAGGGCAATGAGCAGTTCTTC. Translation: CASSPLTGTQGNEQFF. Full variable domain (remainder filled in from reference TRBV9 and TRBJ2-1): DSGVTQTPKHLITATGQRVTLRCSPRSGDLSVYWYQQSLDQGLQFLIQYYNGEERAKGNILERFSAQQFPDLHSELNLSSLELGDSALYFCASSPLTGTQGNEQFFGPGTRLTVL.

The sample holds many counts of this clonotype. The V gene is TRBV6-2 or TRBV6-3, the J gene TRBJ2-1, with 9 bases identical to TRBD1. Germline CDR1 reads MNHEY; CDR2 reads SVGEGT. The CDR3 runs 14 residues. Losses at the gene ends were 7 bases for V and 9 bases for J; bases not matched to a gene: 10. The CDR3 spells CASNPGQGRIEQFF. The CDR3, as DNA: TGTGCCAGCAACCCGGGACAGGGAAGAATTGAGCAGTTCTTC.

The chain joins TRBV7-9 to TRBJ2-1, with TRBD2 matching over 8 bases. The CDR3 totals 14 residues. V lost 6 bases and J lost 8; bases outside the gene matches: 9. In germline, CDR1 is SEHNR, CDR2 FQNEAQ (reference sequence). Written as DNA, the CDR3 is TGTGCCAGCAGATTTAGCGGGACCCGCGATGAGCAGTTCTTC. This sequence encodes CASRFSGTRDEQFF. Full variable domain (missing parts from reference TRBV7-9 and TRBJ2-1): DTGVSQNPRHKITKRGQNVTFRCDPISEHNRLYWYRQTLGQGPEFLTYFQNEAQLEKSRLLSDRFSAERPKGSFSTLEIQRTEQGDSAMYLCASRFSGTRDEQFFGPGTRLTVL.

The J gene is TRBJ2-3, the V gene TRBV18, with D unclear. Trimming cost V 3 bases and J 7 bases, with 8 bases left between them. Per the germline V gene, CDR1 is KGHSH and CDR2 is LQKENI. The CDR3 covers 12 residues. The CDR3 is CASSPLKNTQYF. Written as DNA, the CDR3 is TGTGCCAGCTCACCTCTCAAGAATACGCAGTATTTT.

V gene TRBV5-1 combines with J gene TRBJ1-6; D remains ambiguous. This CDR3 is 17 amino acids long. Looked up from germline, CDR1 is SGHRS and CDR2 is YFSETQ. V lost 4 bases, J lost 4 bases, and 18 bases lay in between. The CDR3 reads CASSVDSVGLYNSPLHF. CDR3 coding DNA: TGCGCCAGCAGCGTGGACTCAGTTGGACTTTATAATTCACCCCTCCACTTT.

This clonotype showed up many times. The chain links TRBV27 to TRBJ2-3, with TRBD2 matching over 8 bases. The CDR3 has 15 residues. Unmatched junction bases numbered 6, after V lost 2 bases and J lost 5 bases. Germline assignment: CDR1 MNHEY and CDR2 SMNVEV (reference sequence). The CDR3 sequence is CASSLLREGGDTQYF. The CDR3 DNA reads TGTGCCAGCAGTTTACTCCGGGAGGGCGGAGATACGCAGTATTTT.

This chain links TRBV6-2 or TRBV6-3 with TRBJ2-7; D may be TRBD1 or TRBD2 (7 bases each). Germline-derived CDR1 and CDR2 are MNHEY and SVGEGT. V was cut by 0 bases and J by 2 bases, with 35 bases left in between. This CDR3 has 23 residues. This chain's CDR3 is CASSYSRRGRVGQMTSFTYEQYF. DNA of the CDR3: TGTGCCAGCAGTTACTCGAGGAGGGGGCGGGTCGGACAAATGACTAGCTTCACCTACGAGCAGTACTTC.

About this clonotype: A much bigger clone sits one base away, suggesting this may be a read error. The J gene is TRBJ1-2, the V gene TRBV20-1; no definite D call. The ends were cut back, 3 bases at V and 2 bases at J, with 13 bases in the middle. This CDR3 has 14 amino acids. Germline CDR1 DFQATT, CDR2 SNEGSKA (reference sequence). The CDR3 sequence: CSASLPGGNYGYTF. In nucleotides, the CDR3 is TGCAGTGCTAGCCTTCCGGGAGGAAACTATGGCTACACCTTC.

This clonotype was counted at least ten times. This chain joins TRBV20-1 and TRBJ1-1; D gene uncertain. CDR1 and CDR2 (germline): DFQATT, SNEGSKA (reference sequence). V was trimmed by 0 bases and J by 1 base, leaving 12 bases between them. There are 15 residues in the CDR3. The CDR3 DNA follows: TGCAGTGCTAGAGAAGCTAGACGCGGGAACACTGAAGCTTTCTTT. Translating gives CSAREARRGNTEAFF.

This rearrangement joins TRBV11-3 to TRBJ2-4; 7 bases fit TRBD1. CDR1 and CDR2 (germline): SGHNT, YENEEA. The CDR3 sequence is 15 residues long. Trimming at V came to 1 base and at J to 1 base, leaving 1 base not matched to a gene. This CDR3 is CASSLGQGAKNIQYF. CDR3 nucleotide sequence: TGTGCCAGCAGCTTAGGACAGGGCGCCAAAAACATTCAGTACTTC.

A remark on this clonotype: Since a much larger clone is just one base distant, this may be a read error. The V and J genes are TRBV10-3 and TRBJ2-7; D unresolved. From germline, CDR1 is ENHRY and CDR2 SYGVKD. There are 14 residues in the CDR3. V was clipped by 3 bases and J by 2 bases, with 11 bases between them. CDR3 nucleotides: TGTGCCATCAGTGAAAATGAATATACCTACGAGCAGTACTTC. Translated, it gives CAISENEYTYEQYF.